The clone carrying this T cell receptor beta chain was seen a handful of times. Antigen: not known. This CDR3 is built from 13 residues. The germline V and J ends were trimmed by 2 bases and 5 bases, with 9 bases remaining between them. Germline V gene lookup returns CDR1 MNHNY and CDR2 SVGAGI (reference sequence). Sample-barcoded 5' priming and a J-beta primer mix drove a second PCR of about 7 to 12 cycles. TCRdb independently ran MiXCR on the 5' RACE reads; one entry per CDR3 protein. Of roughly 790,000 distinct CDR3 sequences listed, roughly two fifths are singletons. Per sample, a minimum of 7 million PBMCs were isolated. The entry originates in a study of blood T cells in healthy people across ages. The study, taken as a whole, reports: Diversity of TCR beta correlated strongly with naive T cell percentage.

This TCR derives from a woman between 55 and 75 years old in good health. The sequencing input was blood. The rearrangement joins TRBV6-6 to TRBJ2-5; D is unresolved. The CDR3 DNA sequence: TGTGCCAGCAGTTACGGAGCGAGCGAGACCCAGTACTTC. Translated: CASSYGASETQYF.